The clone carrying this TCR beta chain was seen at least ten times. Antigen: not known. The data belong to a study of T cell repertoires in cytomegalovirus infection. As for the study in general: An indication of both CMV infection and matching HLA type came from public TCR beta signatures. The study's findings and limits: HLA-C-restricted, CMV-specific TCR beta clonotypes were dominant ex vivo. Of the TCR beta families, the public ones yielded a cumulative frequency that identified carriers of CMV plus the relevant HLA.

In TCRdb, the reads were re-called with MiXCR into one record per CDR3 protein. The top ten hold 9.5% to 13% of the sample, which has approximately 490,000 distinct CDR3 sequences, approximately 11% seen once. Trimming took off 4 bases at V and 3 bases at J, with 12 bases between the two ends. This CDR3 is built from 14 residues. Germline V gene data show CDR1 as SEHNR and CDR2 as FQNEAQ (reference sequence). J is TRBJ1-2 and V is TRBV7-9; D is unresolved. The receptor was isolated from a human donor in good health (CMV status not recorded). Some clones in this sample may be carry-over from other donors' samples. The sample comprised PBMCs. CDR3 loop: CASSSPGRDYGYTF. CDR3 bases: TGTGCCAGCAGCTCCCCCGGGAGAGACTATGGCTACACCTTC.